Shown below are 16 T cell receptor beta chains from a single sample sequenced in a study of human T cells and chemical hapten exposure (dated by TCRdb to the early 2020s). Library creation used RACE. Instrument used: NextSeq 500. The public sequencing data were trimmed at Q25 with fastp and processed into clonotypes with MiXCR by TCRdb, which kept only in-frame beta chains. Each CDR3 protein appears once, grouped with its most common genes and DNA. The sample yields approximately 400,000 distinct CDR3 sequences; 5.1% were counted once. The ten largest clones capture just over 2.5% of the sample. The time point label, as the study defines it: pre-sensitization, week 0. Sample treatment or condition, as interpreted from the label and publication: therapeutic diphenylcyclopropenone sensitization with weekly scalp DPC. The material was whole blood, obtained in connection with sensitization to the hapten diphenylcyclopropenone (DPC). The receptors stem from a woman between 50 and 59 years old with alopecia areata. Some clones in this sample may be carry-over from other donors' samples.

The rearrangement joins TRBV10-2 to TRBJ2-1, with D perhaps TRBD1 or TRBD2 (6 bases each). V gave up 7 bases and J gave up 9 bases, with 19 bases separating them. The CDR3 is 14 residues long. The germline V gene encodes CDR1 WSHSY and CDR2 SAAADI. CDR3 protein: CASKTGARWAEQFF. CDR3 DNA: TGCGCCAGCAAAACGGGGGCAAGGTGGGCTGAGCAGTTCTTC.

The table lists this clonotype with many counts. This rearrangement joins TRBV7-9 to TRBJ2-7; D not certain. This CDR3 spans 14 amino acids. Per germline, CDR1 SEHNR and CDR2 FQNEAQ (reference sequence). V was trimmed by 3 bases and J by 6 bases, leaving 15 bases between them. The DNA of the CDR3 is TGTGCCAGCAGCTTCATCGAAAGGGCGGCCGAGCAGTACTTC. Protein product: CASSFIERAAEQYF.

This clonotype appeared a few times. The V call is TRBV4-1, the J call TRBJ1-2, with a tentative D call TRBD1 (5 bases). Trimming took 1 base from V and 4 from J, leaving 7 bases between them. The germline V gene has CDR1 MGHRA and CDR2 YSYEKL. This CDR3 is built from 13 residues. The CDR3 reads CASSQGTGYGYTF. DNA of the CDR3: TGCGCCAGCAGCCAAGGAACAGGCTATGGCTACACCTTC.

This clonotype was detected ten times or more. Here the CDR3 reads CATLGTSPTGELFF. In DNA form, the CDR3 reads TGTGCCACCCTCGGGACATCGCCCACCGGGGAGCTGTTTTTT. The chain joins TRBV24-1 to TRBJ2-2; the D gene is possibly TRBD1 (6 bases). The CDR3 totals 14 residues. Trimming took off 9 bases at V and 4 bases at J, with 14 bases between the two ends. Germline CDR1 is KGHDR and CDR2 is SFDVKD.

The rearrangement uses TRBV4-3 and TRBJ1-2; D gene ambiguous. This CDR3 has 14 amino acids. V was pared by 4 bases and J by 4 bases, with 13 bases between. The germline CDR1 and CDR2 sequences are LGHNA and YSLEER. The chain's CDR3 is CASSLAGQLYGYTF. The CDR3 bases are TGCGCCAGCAGCCTCGCTGGCCAGCTCTATGGCTACACCTTC.

The table lists this clonotype with many counts. This sequence joins TRBV11-2 and TRBJ2-6, with 7 bases fitting TRBD1. This CDR3 region has 15 residues. The V and J ends lost 6 bases and 4 bases, in that order; junction bases with no gene match: 6. Germline loops: CDR1 SGHAT, CDR2 FQNNGV. CDR3 bases: TGTGCCAGCAGGACTACAGGGGCCGGGGCCAACGTCCTGACTTTC. Residues: CASRTTGAGANVLTF. The complete variable domain, with remaining parts taken from reference TRBV11-2 and TRBJ2-6, reads EAGVAQSPRYKIIEKRQSVAFWCNPISGHATLYWYQQILGQGPKLLIQFQNNGVVDDSQLPKDRFSAERLKGVDSTLKIQPAKLEDSAVYLCASRTTGAGANVLTFGAGSRLTVL.

This clonotype came up many times. The chain is built from TRBV29-1 and TRBJ2-3; D may be TRBD1 (5 bases). Trimming stripped 2 bases from V and 6 bases from J, with 12 bases between. The CDR3 spans 13 residues. CDR1 is SQVTM and CDR2 is ANQGSEA in the germline V gene. The CDR3 loop reads CSVEFPGSDTQYF. Here the CDR3 DNA reads TGCAGCGTTGAATTCCCAGGGTCGGATACGCAGTATTTT.

This clonotype was seen many times. V gene TRBV9 combines with J gene TRBJ2-6; 8 positions match TRBD1. Germline V gene data show CDR1 as SGDLS and CDR2 as YYNGEE. The CDR3 is 18 residues long. V was pared by 4 bases and J by 0 bases, with 9 bases of the junction left unmatched. In DNA, the CDR3 is TGTGCCAGCAGCACCACGGGACAGGCTAGCTCTGGGGCCAACGTCCTGACTTTC. It encodes CASSTTGQASSGANVLTF.

This clonotype showed up just a few times. This chain uses TRBV7-9 with TRBJ1-1, with D hard to call. From germline, CDR1 is SEHNR and CDR2 FQNEAQ (reference sequence). The CDR3 consists of 15 residues. V was shortened by 2 bases and J by 1 base, with 11 bases between the two germline ends. The CDR3: CASSLPSHGNTEAFF. The CDR3 DNA sequence: TGTGCCAGCAGCTTACCATCCCACGGGAACACTGAAGCTTTCTTT.

This clonotype came up a few times. The gene calls are TRBV7-2 and TRBJ2-3, with 7 bases matching TRBD1. The J segment lost 2 bases and the V segment lost 3 bases, leaving 5 bases of the junction unmatched. CDR1 and CDR2 (germline): SGHTA, FQGNSA. The CDR3 totals 15 residues. The CDR3 region has the DNA TGTGCCAGCAGCTTTAGGACAGGCGTCACAGATACGCAGTATTTT. As protein: CASSFRTGVTDTQYF.

The V gene is TRBV10-3, the J gene TRBJ2-1; D is uncertain. The germline CDR1 and CDR2 sequences are ENHRY and SYGVKD. V lost 4 bases to trimming and J lost 10 bases, with 11 bases between them. This CDR3 comprises 12 residues. This chain's CDR3 is CAISVDPQEQFF. The CDR3 DNA is TGTGCCATCAGTGTGGATCCACAGGAGCAGTTCTTC.

This clonotype showed up many times. The chain is built from TRBV20-1 and TRBJ2-1, with TRBD2 identical over 7 bases. Germline CDR1 reads DFQATT; CDR2 reads SNEGSKA (reference sequence). J gave up 8 bases and V 0 bases, and 7 bases lay outside the gene matches. The CDR3 sequence is 14 residues long. In nucleotides, the CDR3 is TGCAGTGCTAGAGATTTGCGGGAGCTCTATGAGCAGTTCTTC. It specifies CSARDLRELYEQFF.

This clonotype was observed at least ten times. The genes are TRBV12-3 or TRBV12-4 and TRBJ2-1; D is undetermined. The V gene lost 0 bases and the J gene lost 6 bases, with 12 bases spanning the gap. This CDR3 spans 15 amino acids. CDR3 in DNA: TGTGCCAGCAGTTTAGCGCAGGTGACTTCCAATGAGCAGTTCTTC. Its translation is CASSLAQVTSNEQFF.

This clonotype has a handful of counts. The chain has TRBV6-5 and TRBJ1-6, with D possibly TRBD1 on 5 matching bases. Germline V gene data show CDR1 as MNHEY and CDR2 as SVGAGI. The CDR3 sequence is 15 residues long. The ends were cut back, 4 bases at V and 7 bases at J, with 14 bases in the middle. The CDR3 bases are TGTGCCAGCAGTTCCTCCGGACGGGGGAATTCACCCCTCCACTTT. It translates to CASSSSGRGNSPLHF.

At least ten counts were recorded for this clonotype. V usage is TRBV29-1 and J usage is TRBJ2-7; possibly TRBD1 or TRBD2 for D (6 bases each). The CDR3 has 14 residues. The germline gives CDR1 SQVTM, CDR2 ANQGSEA. V shed 3 bases and J shed 2 bases, with 14 bases lying between them. The CDR3 is CSVENTRGAYEQYF. The CDR3 DNA sequence: TGCAGCGTTGAGAATACGAGGGGGGCCTACGAGCAGTACTTC.

The chain recombines TRBV10-3 with TRBJ2-1; 9 bases match TRBD2. Germline loops: CDR1 ENHRY, CDR2 SYGVKD. The CDR3 is made up of 16 amino acids. V lost 4 bases, J lost 8 bases, and 12 bases stayed unmatched. CDR3 in DNA: TGTGCCATCAGTGCCCTGAAGGCGGGGGGGCCGGATGAGCAGTTCTTC. As protein: CAISALKAGGPDEQFF.